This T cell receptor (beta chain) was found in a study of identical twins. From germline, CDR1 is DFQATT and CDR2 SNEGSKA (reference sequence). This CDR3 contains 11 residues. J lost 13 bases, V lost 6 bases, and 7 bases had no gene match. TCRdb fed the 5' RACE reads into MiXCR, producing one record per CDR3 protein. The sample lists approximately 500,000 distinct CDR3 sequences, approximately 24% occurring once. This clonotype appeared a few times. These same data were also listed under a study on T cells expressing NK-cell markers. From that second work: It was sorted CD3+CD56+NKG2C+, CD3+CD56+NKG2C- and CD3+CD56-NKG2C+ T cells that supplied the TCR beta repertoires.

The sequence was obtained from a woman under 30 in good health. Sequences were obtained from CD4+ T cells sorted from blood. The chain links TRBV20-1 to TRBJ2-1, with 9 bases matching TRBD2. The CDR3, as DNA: TGCAGTGCCCGGGGGCGGGGGGGTCAGTTCTTC. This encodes CSARGRGGQFF.